The 15 T cell receptor beta chains below were found in one sample sequenced in a study of a mutant IDH1 vaccine in newly diagnosed glioma. Some clones are missing from TCRdb's copy, which holds only in-frame ones; the method was immunoSEQ multiplex PCR. The data show 52,000 or so clones, less than 85% seen once. This sample's time point: week 5, during vaccination. One vaccine dose held 300 ug of mutant IDH1 20-mer peptide and came with topical imiquimod. Their cognate antigens are unknown. The sequencing used PBMCs, collected from a glioma patient whose treatment included an IDH1 peptide vaccine. The receptors originated from a woman aged 18-30 years with glioma. Some clones in this sample may be carry-over from other donors' samples.

V usage is TRBV29-1 and J usage is TRBJ1-4, with a weak D call TRBD1 (5 bases). The germline V gene has CDR1 SQVTM and CDR2 ANQGSEA. V was trimmed by 2 bases and J by 5 bases, leaving 6 bases between them. CDR3 size: 12 residues. The CDR3 DNA reads as TGCAGCGTTGAACGGGGGAATGAAAAACTGTTTTTT. Translation gives CSVERGNEKLFF.

The chain recombines TRBV7-9 with TRBJ1-1; 7 nucleotides agree with TRBD1. The CDR3 length is 14 residues. Germline loops: CDR1 SEHNR, CDR2 FQNEAQ (reference sequence). J lost 4 bases, V lost 2 bases, and 4 bases had no gene match. The CDR3 DNA sequence: TGTGCCAGCAGCTTACCCGGGACAGCCACTGAAGCTTTCTTT. Encoded protein: CASSLPGTATEAFF.

The J gene is TRBJ1-4, the V gene TRBV7-9, with a tentative D call TRBD1 (5 bases). Germline loops: CDR1 SEHNR, CDR2 FQNEAQ (reference sequence). V was clipped by 1 base and J by 8 bases, with 11 bases between them. CDR3 length: 14 residues. CDR3 protein: CASSLVDIHEKLFF. For the CDR3, the DNA is TGTGCCAGCAGCTTAGTGGACATCCACGAAAAACTGTTTTTT. Looking up the rest from reference TRBV7-9 and TRBJ1-4 gives the full variable domain: DTGVSQNPRHKITKRGQNVTFRCDPISEHNRLYWYRQTLGQGPEFLTYFQNEAQLEKSRLLSDRFSAERPKGSFSTLEIQRTEQGDSAMYLCASSLVDIHEKLFFGSGTQLSVL.

The chain links TRBV27 to TRBJ2-5; possibly TRBD1 or TRBD2 for D (5 bases each). This CDR3 is built from 12 residues. CDR1 MNHEY and CDR2 SMNVEV come from the germline V gene (reference sequence). Trimming shortened V by 8 bases and J by 5 bases, and 12 bases separated the two germline ends. The CDR3 sequence: CASGDPGETQYF. Written as DNA, the CDR3 is TGTGCCAGCGGGGACCCAGGGGAGACCCAGTACTTC.

The chain is built from TRBV19 and TRBJ2-1; weak D call: TRBD2 (5 bases). V was cut by 5 bases and J by 0 bases, with 14 bases left in between. The length of the CDR3 is 16 residues. CDR1 and CDR2 from the germline V gene are LNHDA and SQIVND (reference sequence). DNA of the CDR3: TGTGCCAGTAGTCCCTTTCTTGGGAGCTCCTACAATGAGCAGTTCTTC. Protein: CASSPFLGSSYNEQFF.

For this clone: A junction boundary mismatches the germline segment, possibly from a read error. This chain connects TRBV7-7 to TRBJ1-1; possible D gene TRBD1, 6 bases. Germline V gene sequence: CDR1 SSHAT, CDR2 FNYEAQ (reference sequence). This CDR3 spans 13 amino acids. For the CDR3, the DNA is TGTGCTAGCAGCCCCGCGAGGGGGACTGAAGCTTTCTTT. Its translation is CASSPARGTEAFF.

The chain couples TRBV15 to TRBJ2-2; D could derive from TRBD1 or TRBD2 (5 bases each). The CDR3 totals 14 residues. V was clipped by 0 bases and J by 5 bases, with 7 bases between them. Per the germline V gene, CDR1 is LNHNV and CDR2 is YYDKDF (reference sequence). For the CDR3, the DNA is TGTGCCACCAGCAGAGATGAGGGGACCGGGGAGCTGTTTTTT. This codes for CATSRDEGTGELFF.

This chain uses TRBV5-1 with TRBJ1-4; no clear D gene. Trimming shortened V by 5 bases and J by 8 bases, and 13 bases separated the two germline ends. The CDR3 runs to 13 residues. The germline gives CDR1 SGHRS, CDR2 YFSETQ. DNA of the CDR3: TGCGCCAGCAGTCAGTCTATAGAAGAAAAACTGTTTTTT. The encoded protein is CASSQSIEEKLFF.

The chain links TRBV1 to TRBJ1-1. TRBV1 is a pseudogene locus. CDR3 length equals 13 residues. CDR3 in DNA: TGCACCCGGGCAGGACCGAAGAGCACTGAAGCTTTCTTT. Translated, it gives CTRAGPKSTEAFF.

The chain has TRBV6-1 and TRBJ1-4, with no clear D. Trimming stripped 4 bases from V and 1 base from J, with 7 bases between. Germline CDR1 and CDR2: MNHNS and SASEGT. The CDR3 totals 14 residues. The CDR3 reads CASSGTVTNEKLFF. The CDR3 coding sequence is TGTGCCAGCAGTGGGACCGTAACTAATGAAAAACTGTTTTTT.

This chain links TRBV5-8 with TRBJ2-7, with no clear D. V dropped 4 bases and J dropped 6 bases, with 20 bases sitting between them. The CDR3 totals 15 residues. Per germline, CDR1 SGHTS and CDR2 YDEGEE. This CDR3 is CASSQLVGGPREQYF. The CDR3 DNA reads TGTGCCAGCAGCCAGTTGGTGGGCGGACCCCGCGAGCAGTACTTC.

This clone was picked up a small number of times. This sequence joins TRBV7-9 and TRBJ1-1, with D unresolved. V lost 5 bases and J lost 0, with 13 bases in between. This CDR3 region has 15 residues. CDR1 is SEHNR and CDR2 is FQNEAQ in the germline V gene (reference sequence). Here the CDR3 DNA reads TGTGCCAGCAGCCCCTATTCGGTTGTGAACACTGAAGCTTTCTTT. It specifies CASSPYSVVNTEAFF.

The chain is built from TRBV29-1 and TRBJ2-3; D call uncertain. Germline V gene sequence: CDR1 SQVTM, CDR2 ANQGSEA. Trimming left V 4 bases short and J 3 bases short, with 11 bases between. This CDR3 comprises 13 residues. The CDR3 bases are TGCAGCGTTGTTGATTCCGGGACAGATACGCAGTATTTT. Translated: CSVVDSGTDTQYF.

This clone has a handful of counts. The chain employs TRBV5-1 and TRBJ2-7, with D possibly being TRBD2 (6 bases). Trimming shortened V by 5 bases and J by 2 bases, and 20 bases separated the two germline ends. This CDR3 has 16 residues. Germline V gene sequence: CDR1 SGHRS, CDR2 YFSETQ. The CDR3 bases are TGCGCCAGCAGGGGAGCGGGTGGAGGAGTCCCCTACGAGCAGTACTTC. It is translated as CASRGAGGGVPYEQYF.

V is TRBV9 and J is TRBJ2-5; 7 bases are a match to TRBD2. Germline trimming cut 4 bases from V and 2 bases from J; bases unmatched to any gene: 8. CDR1 and CDR2 (germline): SGDLS, YYNGEE. The CDR3 loop spans 15 amino acids. CDR3 protein: CASSLWSGTQETQYF. The CDR3 region has the DNA TGTGCCAGCAGCCTCTGGAGCGGGACTCAAGAGACCCAGTACTTC.